This record concerns one T cell receptor (beta chain) sequence. Its target is unknown. This sample is part of a study of T cell responses to AZD1222 COVID-19 vaccine. Repertoires were generated with immunoSEQ multiplex PCR, while TCRdb's copy carries only in-frame clones and drops some. Of some 74,000 clones listed, under 90% are singletons. Germline V gene lookup returns CDR1 SGHAT and CDR2 FQNNGV. Trimming stripped 5 bases from V and 6 bases from J, with 8 bases between. This CDR3 comprises 12 residues. Study observations and caveats: Per reports, nearly half of all spike-specific TCRs target regions that are unmutated in variants. Researchers report vaccine-associated CD4 TCRs spanning spike, with dominance at 160-218 and 743-854.

This receptor was identified in an adult who received the AZD1222 COVID-19 vaccine. J is TRBJ1-5 and V is TRBV11-2, with D perhaps TRBD1 (6 bases). This sample comprised peripheral blood, obtained 28 days after the second AZD1222 dose. CDR3 sequence reads: CASSLRGQPQHF. The CDR3 bases are TGTGCCAGCAGCCTCAGGGGTCAGCCCCAGCATTTT.